The 16 T cell receptor beta chains below were found in one sample sequenced in a study of T cells in Graves' hyperthyroidism and ophthalmopathy. RNA transcripts were the template for amplifying TCR beta CDR3 regions. HTBI primers were used for first-round RT-PCR of the TCR CDR3. Via MiXCR, TCRdb re-called the multiplex PCR reads, giving one row per CDR3 protein. The sample lists about 600,000 distinct CDR3 sequences, about 16% occurring once. The source material was blood. Source of these receptors: a woman aged 40 to 50 with Graves' ophthalmopathy.

This clonotype occurred once. The chain combines TRBV7-2 with TRBJ1-3; TRBD1 matches 8 bases. The CDR3 spans 16 residues. Germline CDR1 SGHTA, CDR2 FQGNSA. V trimming: 5 bases; J trimming: 2 bases; junction bases outside the gene matches: 8. The CDR3 DNA is TGTGCCAGCAGCAGATCCCAGGGGGCAACTGGAAACACCATATATTTT. This codes for CASSRSQGATGNTIYF.

The table lists this clonotype with a few counts. The junction shows a germline mismatch at one end, possibly a read error. The chain has TRBV28 and TRBJ2-1; 9 nucleotides agree with TRBD2. CDR1 is MDHEN, CDR2 SYDVKM, per germline. The CDR3 is 13 residues long. CDR3 nucleotides: TGTGCCAGCAGCGACCCCCGGGCGGGAGGGCCTATCTTC. It specifies CASSDPRAGGPIF.

In this sample, this clonotype turned up many times. The rearrangement joins TRBV7-3 to TRBJ2-1, with 7 bases matching TRBD2. The V gene end was trimmed by 3 bases and the J gene end by 9 bases; junction bases not matched to a gene: 11. Germline lookup yields CDR1 SGHTA and CDR2 FQGTGA. The CDR3 covers 15 residues. CDR3 loop: CASSFVAGARGEQFF. The CDR3, as DNA: TGTGCCAGCAGCTTCGTAGCGGGCGCTCGGGGTGAGCAGTTCTTC.

This clonotype occurred a few times. The chain couples TRBV19 to TRBJ2-6, with TRBD1 matching over 8 bases. CDR3 length equals 17 residues. J gave up 0 bases and V 5 bases, and 6 bases lay outside the gene matches. Germline V gives CDR1 LNHDA, CDR2 SQIVND (reference sequence). CDR3 DNA sequence: TGTGCCAGTAGTCCCAGGACAGGGAGCTCTGGGGCCAACGTCCTGACTTTC. Its translation is CASSPRTGSSGANVLTF.

This clonotype was seen at least ten times. The V call is TRBV20-1, the J call TRBJ2-5, with TRBD2 matching over 12 bases. Germline V gene lookup returns CDR1 DFQATT and CDR2 SNEGSKA (reference sequence). V lost 1 base to trimming and J lost 5 bases; unmatched junction nucleotides: 8. There are 16 residues in the CDR3. The CDR3 spells CSARVASGGAWETQYF. The CDR3 DNA reads TGCAGTGCTAGAGTCGCTAGCGGGGGGGCTTGGGAGACCCAGTACTTC.

The V gene is TRBV7-3, the J gene TRBJ2-5, with D maybe TRBD2 (7 bases). The germline gives CDR1 SGHTA, CDR2 FQGTGA. This CDR3 contains 14 residues. Trimming stripped 5 bases from V and 5 bases from J, with 15 bases between. This CDR3 reads CASSKGGPTETQYF. DNA for the CDR3: TGTGCCAGCAGCAAGGGGGGGCCGACGGAGACCCAGTACTTC.

This clonotype has more than one count but fewer than ten. The genes are TRBV20-1 and TRBJ1-3; D gene uncertain. V was pared by 2 bases and J by 4 bases, with 9 bases between. The germline V gene has CDR1 DFQATT and CDR2 SNEGSKA (reference sequence). The CDR3 totals 13 residues. Here the CDR3 DNA reads TGCAGTGCTAGACGGGGTAACGGAAACACCATATATTTT. Translation: CSARRGNGNTIYF.

This clonotype was found many times. CDR3 sequence (DNA): TGCAGTGCTAGAGATTCTAGCGGAAAAGGTTTCGGGGAGCTGTTTTTT. Protein sequence: CSARDSSGKGFGELFF. The V and J genes are TRBV20-1 and TRBJ2-2, with 7 bases lining up with TRBD2. J lost 7 bases, V lost 0 bases, and 11 bases had no gene match. This CDR3 is 16 amino acids long. Germline-derived CDR1 and CDR2 are DFQATT and SNEGSKA (reference sequence).

The chain couples TRBV28 to TRBJ2-7; 7 bases line up with TRBD1. Germline loops: CDR1 MDHEN, CDR2 SYDVKM. The CDR3 is made up of 15 amino acids. Trimming removed 6 bases from V and 0 bases from J; junction bases left unmatched: 8. This chain's CDR3 is CASSRPGQSSYEQYF. CDR3 nucleotide sequence: TGTGCCAGCAGCCGTCCGGGACAGAGCTCCTACGAGCAGTACTTC.

In its sample, this clonotype was seen many times. The chain joins TRBV6-1 to TRBJ2-1; 7 nucleotides align to TRBD1. V lost 5 bases, J lost 0 bases, and 4 bases stayed unmatched. Germline-derived CDR1 and CDR2 are MNHNS and SASEGT. The length of the CDR3 is 15 residues. CDR3 bases: TGTGCCAGCAGTTACCGGGACAGCTCCTACAATGAGCAGTTCTTC. Protein product: CASSYRDSSYNEQFF.

This clonotype has ten or more counts. The chain carries TRBV6-2 or TRBV6-3 and TRBJ2-4; D assignment may be TRBD1 or TRBD2 (5 bases each). Germline CDR1 is MNHEY and CDR2 is SVGEGT. The CDR3 is 15 amino acids. V lost 0 bases to trimming and J lost 8 bases, with 14 bases between them. Here the CDR3 reads CASSYSGHRGDIQYF. The CDR3 nucleotides are TGTGCCAGCAGTTACTCCGGGCACCGAGGGGACATTCAGTACTTC.

This rearrangement joins TRBV20-1 to TRBJ1-1; no reliable D call. The CDR3 is 14 amino acids. The germline V gene encodes CDR1 DFQATT and CDR2 SNEGSKA (reference sequence). V shed 3 bases and J shed 0 bases, with 11 bases lying between them. In nucleotides, the CDR3 is TGCAGTGCTAGTGGTGCCAACCTGAACACTGAAGCTTTCTTT. Its translation: CSASGANLNTEAFF.

The CDR3 region is CASSQAGTAGIGNQPQHF. CDR3 DNA: TGTGCCAGCAGCCAAGCGGGGACCGCGGGAATCGGCAATCAGCCCCAGCATTTT. V gene TRBV3-1 combines with J gene TRBJ1-5; D may be TRBD1 (5 bases). The CDR3 is 18 amino acids. Trimming left V 1 base short and J 2 bases short, with 18 bases between. Germline CDR1 reads LGHDT; CDR2 reads YNNKEL (reference sequence). The entire variable domain, with the rest obtained from reference TRBV3-1 and TRBJ1-5, is as follows: DTAVSQTPKYLVTQMGNDKSIKCEQNLGHDTMYWYKQDSKKFLKIMFSYNNKELIINETVPNRFSPKSPDKAHLNLHINSLELGDSAVYFCASSQAGTAGIGNQPQHFGDGTRLSIL.

The chain links TRBV28 to TRBJ2-7, with a weak D call TRBD1 (6 bases). V lost 6 bases and J 0 bases, leaving 18 bases between the germline ends. Germline CDR1 MDHEN, CDR2 SYDVKM. CDR3 length equals 16 residues. The DNA for the CDR3 is TGTGCCAGCAGCCCAGTGGGGACAAAAAGCTCCTACGAGCAGTACTTC. This sequence encodes CASSPVGTKSSYEQYF.

This clonotype turned up a few times. The rearrangement uses TRBV3-1 and TRBJ2-1; D is possibly TRBD2 (6 bases). Trimming left V 4 bases short and J 7 bases short, with 17 bases between. CDR3 length: 15 amino acids. The germline gives CDR1 LGHDT, CDR2 YNNKEL (reference sequence). This chain's CDR3 is CASSRVGGRLNEQFF. The CDR3 DNA sequence: TGTGCCAGCAGCCGGGTGGGGGGTCGCTTGAATGAGCAGTTCTTC.

A few counts support this clonotype. The V gene is TRBV13, the J gene TRBJ2-1, with 11 positions matching TRBD2. The CDR3 covers 16 residues. The V segment lost 5 bases and the J segment 2 bases; nucleotides outside the gene matches: 5. Germline values: CDR1 PRHDT, CDR2 FYEKMQ (reference sequence). CDR3 protein: CASSALLAGAYNEQFF. As DNA, the CDR3 is TGTGCCAGCAGCGCCCTACTAGCGGGGGCCTACAATGAGCAGTTCTTC.